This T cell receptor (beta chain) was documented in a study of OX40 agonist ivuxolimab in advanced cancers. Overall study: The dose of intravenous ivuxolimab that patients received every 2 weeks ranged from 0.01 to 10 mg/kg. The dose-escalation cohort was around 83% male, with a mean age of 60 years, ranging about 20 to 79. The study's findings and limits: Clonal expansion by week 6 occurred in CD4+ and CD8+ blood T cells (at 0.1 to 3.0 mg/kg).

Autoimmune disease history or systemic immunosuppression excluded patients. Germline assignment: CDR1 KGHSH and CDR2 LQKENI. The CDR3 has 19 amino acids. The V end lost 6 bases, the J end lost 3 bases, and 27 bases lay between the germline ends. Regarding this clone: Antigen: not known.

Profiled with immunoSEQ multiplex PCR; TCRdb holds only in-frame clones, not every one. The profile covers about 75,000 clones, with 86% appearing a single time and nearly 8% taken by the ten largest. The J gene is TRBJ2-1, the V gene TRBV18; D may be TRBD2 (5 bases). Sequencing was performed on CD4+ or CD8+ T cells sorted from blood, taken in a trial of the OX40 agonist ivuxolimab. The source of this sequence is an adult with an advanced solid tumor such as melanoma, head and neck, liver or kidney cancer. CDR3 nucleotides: TGTGCCAGCTCCAATGTTTTAAGGACTCCCACAGATAACTACAATGAGCAGTTCTTC. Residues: CASSNVLRTPTDNYNEQFF.